The sequence of this TCR beta chain was determined in a study of T cells in localized non-small cell lung cancer. Some clones are missing from TCRdb's copy, which holds only in-frame ones; the method was immunoSEQ multiplex PCR. Of roughly 1,900 clones detected, approximately 20% appear once; the ten largest clones hold about 15%. The sequencing here drew on normal lung tissue next to the tumor, taken before any cancer treatment. The receptor was isolated from a man aged 35-69 years with stage II lung adenocarcinoma.

DNA of the CDR3: TGTGCCAGCAGCGTAGCAGGCACAGATACGCAGTATTTT. Its protein is CASSVAGTDTQYF. This chain connects TRBV9 to TRBJ2-3, with unresolved D. The CDR3 loop spans 13 amino acids. Trimming cost V 0 bases and J 1 base, with 3 bases left between them. Germline V gene data show CDR1 as SGDLS and CDR2 as YYNGEE. The complete variable domain, with remaining parts taken from reference TRBV9 and TRBJ2-3, reads DSGVTQTPKHLITATGQRVTLRCSPRSGDLSVYWYQQSLDQGLQFLIQYYNGEERAKGNILERFSAQQFPDLHSELNLSSLELGDSALYFCASSVAGTDTQYFGPGTRLTVL.